This T cell receptor beta chain was sequenced for a study of early stage breast cancer tumors. The overall study: About 80% of the 16 invasive tumors were ER+, PR+ and HER2-. Each sample averaged approximately 9.9-fold read coverage. Overall study findings and caveats: Commonly generated sequences made up most enriched TCRB sequences shared between patients. Unsorted bulk genomic DNA sequencing lacked pairing and functional marker data.

A word on this clone: No antigen is known for it.

V was shortened by 5 bases and J by 1 base, with 14 bases between the two germline ends. CDR1 and CDR2 (germline): SGHTA, FQGTGA. The CDR3 runs to 15 residues. The data were produced by immunoSEQ multiplex PCR, yet TCRdb's version contains in-frame clones alone and is incomplete. The sample has 50,000 or so clones, about 83% seen once. This sequence was found in a person in their fifties with breast cancer. Sample: blood. The genes are TRBV7-3 and TRBJ2-5, with D hard to call. The CDR3 nucleotides read TGTGCCAGCAGCCGAGGCGTCCGGGTCCAAGAGACCCAGTACTTC. Translating it yields CASSRGVRVQETQYF.